The source of this T cell receptor beta chain is a study (dated by TCRdb to 2014 to 2015). Regarding the complete study: The study examined whether tumor-infiltrating Tregs in breast cancer are drawn from blood Tregs or arise in situ by conversion from other CD4+ T cell subsets. Points the paper makes about the study in general: In terms of TCR gene usage, tumor memory CD4+ T cells clustered together with blood and lymph node memory CD4+ cells, as well as with lymph node naive CD4+ cells. The TCR alpha and beta sequences of tumor-infiltrating Tregs showed the greatest overlap with tumor naive CD4+ T cells, followed by blood naive CD4+ T cells. Rather than covering whole repertoires, validation in the larger cohort was restricted to a single TCR beta V-J rearrangement.

This clonotype was recorded many times. The antigen it recognizes is unknown. Base qualities are missing; no much larger clone stands one base away. Memory CD4+ T cells were isolated as CD4+CD45RO+CD25- cells. Tregs, naive and memory CD4+ T cells from tumor, blood and ipsilateral draining lymph nodes of five breast cancer patients underwent full-length TCR alpha and beta sequencing. Tumor tissue and lymph nodes from ipsilateral axillary dissection were perfused with PBS, minced and digested with collagenase I and hyaluronidase. Ficoll density gradient centrifugation was used to isolate mononuclear cells from lymph nodes or from roughly 51 ml of peripheral blood. Sorted cell populations were confirmed by FACS to exceed 90% purity. The germline V gene (reference sequence) sets CDR1 to DFQATT and CDR2 to SNEGSKA. The V end gives up 6 bases and the J end 1 base, leaving 11 bases in the junction not matched to a gene. There are 15 amino acids in the CDR3, from cysteine to phenylalanine inclusive. Here the CDR3 DNA is all that survives: 45 bases in frame from base 1.

Full-length TCR variable regions were amplified by 5' RACE PCR using constant-region reverse primers, and then by semi-nested PCR using Nested Universal Primer A. The ReliaPrep RNA Cell Miniprep System was used to extract total RNA, which was then reverse transcribed into 5'RACE-ready cDNA with the SMARTer RACE 5'/3' Kit. Multiplex adaptors were used to barcode full-length TCR alpha and beta libraries, and the barcoded libraries were sequenced on an Illumina MiSeq. Regarding the original processing steps: Sequencing data were pooled across the five patients for each of nine subset-tissue groups and compared by unsupervised clustering of TCR gene usage. The Morisita-Horn index was used to calculate repertoire similarity, with shared sequences weighted by how much each contributed to each repertoire. In TCRdb, the public reads were trimmed at Q25 with fastp and aligned with MiXCR, with productive beta chains retained. When rows share a CDR3 protein, they turn into one entry using the most common DNA and genes. The V and J calls reflect TCRdb's pipeline rather than the authors' work. The sample data list about 43,000 distinct CDR3 sequences, and 29% of these were observed just once. The ten biggest clones cover less than 4% of the sample.

This receptor was obtained from a female donor with breast cancer. Input material: memory CD4+ T cells sorted from a lymph node. The sample's cell subset or site label is to be understood as: memory CD4+ T cells, CD4+CD45RO+CD25-. The chain is assembled from TRBV20-1 and TRBJ2-7, with 8 junctional bases fitting TRBD2. CDR3 protein: CSAATGTRGSYEQYF. The DNA sequence reads TGCAGTGCCGCCACCGGGACTAGGGGATCCTACGAGCAGTACTTC.